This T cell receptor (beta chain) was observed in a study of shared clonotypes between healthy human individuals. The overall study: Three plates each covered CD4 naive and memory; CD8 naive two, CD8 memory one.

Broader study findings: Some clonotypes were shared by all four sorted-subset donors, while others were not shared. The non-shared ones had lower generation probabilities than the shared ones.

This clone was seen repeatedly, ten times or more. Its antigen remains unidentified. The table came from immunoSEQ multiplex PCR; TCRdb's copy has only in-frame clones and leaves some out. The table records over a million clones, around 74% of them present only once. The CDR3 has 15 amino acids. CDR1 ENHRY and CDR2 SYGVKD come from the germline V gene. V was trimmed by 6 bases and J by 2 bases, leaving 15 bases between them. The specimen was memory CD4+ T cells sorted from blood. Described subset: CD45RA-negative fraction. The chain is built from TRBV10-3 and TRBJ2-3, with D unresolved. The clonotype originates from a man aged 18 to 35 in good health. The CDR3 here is CAIRIGSLPTDTQYF. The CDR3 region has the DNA TGTGCCATCAGGATCGGGTCCCTCCCCACAGATACGCAGTATTTT.